This T cell receptor (beta chain) originates from a study of blood T cell repertoires in COVID-19. Study in general: Sites in the United States, Italy and Spain provided acute and convalescent COVID-19 samples. In each case, the material was cDNA or gDNA derived from T cells, B-cell-depleted T cells, or PBMCs.

Per the study methods: Amplification with reference gene primers provided the estimates of nucleated cell counts. TCRdb keeps only in-frame clones here, not all; method: immunoSEQ multiplex PCR. V and J calls and clone size follow that table, whereas D and trimming were derived from the DNA. The table records fewer than 95,000 clones, about nine tenths of them present only once. Germline values: CDR1 SGDLS, CDR2 YYNGEE. Deletions cut 3 bases from V and 5 bases from J, with 20 bases between. CDR3 length equals 16 residues. This receptor was identified in a man aged 45-65 years with acute or convalescent COVID-19. The rearrangement joins TRBV9 to TRBJ1-2; D ambiguous. What was sequenced was peripheral blood. CDR3 protein: CASSARSAAAPYGYTF. The CDR3 DNA sequence: TGTGCCAGCAGCGCCCGGTCGGCCGCGGCCCCTTATGGCTACACCTTC. The entire variable domain, with the rest obtained from reference TRBV9 and TRBJ1-2, is as follows: DSGVTQTPKHLITATGQRVTLRCSPRSGDLSVYWYQQSLDQGLQFLIQYYNGEERAKGNILERFSAQQFPDLHSELNLSSLELGDSALYFCASSARSAAAPYGYTFGSGTRLTVV.